Listed below are T cell receptor beta chains from one sample, sequenced in a study of blood T cell repertoires in COVID-19. Here immunoSEQ multiplex PCR was the method, and the copy in TCRdb shows in-frame clones only, minus some. The sample carries 35,000 to 45,000 clones, around nine tenths recorded once. Sequencing input: peripheral blood. These receptors were obtained from a human donor in a cohort sampled during active COVID-19. Each CDR3 is given with its conserved first and last residue. A D gene is named only where the DNA matches it firmly. A row's size may be missing; if present it is once, few, many or a size class.

V: TRBV5-8; D: -; J: TRBJ1-4; size: -; CDR3: CASSLTATNEKLFF; DNA: TGTGCCAGCAGCTTGACAGCAACTAATGAAAAACTGTTTTTT
V: TRBV18; D: -; J: TRBJ1-1; size: -; CDR3: CASSPPVGATNTEAFF; DNA: TGTGCCAGCTCACCACCCGTAGGGGCAACGAACACTGAAGCTTTCTTT
V: TRBV7-9; D: -; J: TRBJ2-3; size: -; CDR3: CASSLALTPYTQYF; DNA: TGTGCCAGCAGCTTAGCGCTAACCCCTTATACGCAGTATTTT
V: TRBV27; D: -; J: TRBJ2-2; size: -; CDR3: CASSFLGGAVTGELFF; DNA: TGTGCCAGCAGTTTTTTAGGGGGGGCGGTCACCGGGGAGCTGTTTTTT
V: TRBV19; D: -; J: TRBJ2-5; size: -; CDR3: CASSIAGSETQYF; DNA: TGTGCCAGTAGTATTGCAGGGTCCGAGACCCAGTACTTC
V: TRBV6-5; D: -; J: TRBJ1-1; size: -; CDR3: CASRHAGANTEAFF; DNA: TGTGCCAGCCGTCACGCAGGGGCGAACACTGAAGCTTTCTTT
V: TRBV7-9; D: -; J: TRBJ1-1; size: -; CDR3: CASSLVGDMNTEAFF; DNA: TGTGCCAGCAGCTTAGTTGGGGACATGAACACTGAAGCTTTCTTT
V: TRBV10-3; D: -; J: TRBJ1-1; size: -; CDR3: CAISGNLGTEAFF; DNA: TGTGCCATCAGCGGGAATCTGGGCACTGAAGCTTTCTTT
V: TRBV2; D: -; J: TRBJ2-1; size: -; CDR3: CASSEEGELSYNEQFF; DNA: TGTGCCAGCAGTGAAGAGGGGGAATTGAGCTACAATGAGCAGTTCTTC
V: TRBV5-1; D: -; J: TRBJ2-5; size: -; CDR3: CASSPVAQETQYF; DNA: TGCGCCAGCAGCCCGGTTGCCCAAGAGACCCAGTACTTC
V: TRBV2; D: -; J: TRBJ1-4; size: -; CDR3: CASSGEVGEKLFF; DNA: TGTGCCAGCTCCGGGGAGGTCGGGGAAAAACTGTTTTTT
V: TRBV19; D: -; J: TRBJ2-2; size: -; CDR3: CASSLGGGSTGELFF; DNA: TGTGCCAGTAGTCTGGGGGGCGGGAGCACCGGGGAGCTGTTTTTT
V: TRBV30; D: TRBD1; J: TRBJ1-3; size: -; CDR3: CAWSGTGFFTSGNTIYF; DNA: TGTGCCTGGAGTGGGACAGGGTTTTTCACCTCTGGAAACACCATATATTTT
V: TRBV5-1; D: TRBD1; J: TRBJ2-3; size: -; CDR3: CASSATGKFTDTQYF; DNA: TGCGCCAGCAGCGCGACAGGGAAGTTCACAGATACGCAGTATTTT
V: TRBV7-9; D: -; J: TRBJ1-3; size: -; CDR3: CASSLTDRNTIYF; DNA: TGTGCCAGCAGCTTAACGGACAGAAACACCATATATTTT
V: TRBV19; D: TRBD1; J: TRBJ2-5; size: -; CDR3: CASSLIGPRQGALEETQYF; DNA: TGTGCCAGTAGCCTGATCGGCCCAAGACAGGGGGCATTGGAAGAGACCCAGTACTTC
V: TRBV24-1; D: -; J: TRBJ2-5; size: -; CDR3: CATSDRDRQETQYF; DNA: TGTGCCACCAGTGACAGGGATCGACAAGAGACCCAATACTTC
V: TRBV13; D: -; J: TRBJ2-3; size: -; CDR3: CASSLAKSGPTPDTQYF; DNA: TGTGCCAGCAGCTTAGCGAAAAGCGGACCAACCCCAGATACGCAGTATTTT
V: TRBV11-3; D: -; J: TRBJ2-3; size: -; CDR3: CASSLDGSGYHTDTQYF; DNA: TGTGCCAGCAGCCTAGACGGGAGCGGATATCACACAGATACGCAGTATTTT
V: TRBV18; D: TRBD1; J: TRBJ1-1; size: -; CDR3: CASSPLPTGGAGTEAFF; DNA: TGTGCCAGCTCACCACTCCCCACAGGGGGCGCGGGGACTGAAGCTTTCTTT
V: TRBV6-1; D: TRBD2; J: TRBJ2-1; size: -; CDR3: CASSDMVRRGGEQFF; DNA: TGTGCCAGCAGTGATATGGTCAGGCGGGGGGGTGAGCAGTTCTTC
V: TRBV5-5; D: TRBD1; J: TRBJ1-1; size: once; CDR3: CASSWLPDRETEAFF; DNA: TGTGCCAGCAGCTGGCTTCCGGACAGGGAGACTGAAGCTTTCTTT
V: TRBV18; D: TRBD1; J: TRBJ1-1; size: few; CDR3: CASSPGQVAFF; DNA: TGTGCCAGCTCACCAGGACAGGTTGCTTTCTTT
V: TRBV6-1; D: -; J: TRBJ2-1; size: -; CDR3: CASSEGVFHSSYNEQFF; DNA: TGTGCCAGCAGTGAAGGGGTATTCCACAGCTCCTACAATGAGCAGTTCTTC
V: TRBV21-1; D: -; J: TRBJ1-3; size: -; CDR3: CASSKATAGTESGNTIYF; DNA: TGTGCCAGCAGCAAAGCCACGGCCGGGACTGAGTCTGGAAACACCATATATTTT
V: TRBV19; D: -; J: TRBJ1-5; size: -; CDR3: CASSSGGRYQPQHF; DNA: TGTGCCAGTAGTTCAGGAGGAAGATATCAGCCCCAGCATTTT
V: TRBV12-3/TRBV12-4; D: TRBD1; J: TRBJ2-5; size: -; CDR3: CASSTGQRETQYF; DNA: TGTGCCAGCAGTACGGGACAGAGAGAGACCCAGTACTTC
V: TRBV5-1; D: -; J: TRBJ2-2; size: -; CDR3: CASSLARGDTGELFF; DNA: TGCGCCAGCAGCTTGGCACGCGGGGACACCGGGGAGCTGTTTTTT
V: TRBV5-1; D: TRBD2; J: TRBJ2-1; size: -; CDR3: CASSASLGGAVNEQFF; DNA: TGCGCCAGCAGCGCTTCACTCGGGGGGGCAGTTAATGAGCAGTTCTTC
V: TRBV4-2; D: -; J: TRBJ2-5; size: -; CDR3: CASSQDVRDSQETQYF; DNA: TGTGCCAGCAGCCAAGATGTAAGGGACTCCCAAGAGACCCAGTACTTC
V: TRBV19; D: -; J: TRBJ2-1; size: -; CDR3: CASSRAGASLPEQFF; DNA: TGTGCCAGCTCCCGCGCGGGGGCCTCCCTTCCTGAGCAGTTCTTC
V: TRBV2; D: -; J: TRBJ2-7; size: few; CDR3: CASSPRQGEQYF; DNA: TGTGCCAGCAGTCCCCGCCAGGGAGAGCAGTACTTC
V: TRBV2; D: TRBD1; J: TRBJ2-1; size: -; CDR3: CASSSGTGGSYEQFF; DNA: TGTGCCAGCAGCAGCGGGACAGGGGGCAGCTATGAGCAGTTCTTC
V: TRBV3-1/TRBV3-2; D: TRBD2; J: TRBJ2-2; size: -; CDR3: CASSQNPGTSVTGELFF; DNA: TGTGCCAGCAGCCAAAACCCCGGGACTAGCGTCACCGGGGAGCTGTTTTTT
V: TRBV3-1/TRBV3-2; D: TRBD2; J: TRBJ2-3; size: -; CDR3: CASSQGGTSGTDTDTQYF; DNA: TGTGCCAGCAGCCAAGGCGGGACTAGCGGGACCGACACAGATACGCAGTATTTT
V: TRBV5-1; D: TRBD2; J: TRBJ2-5; size: -; CDR3: CASSVIAGGGQETQYF; DNA: TGCGCCAGCAGCGTCATAGCGGGGGGCGGGCAAGAGACCCAGTACTTC
V: TRBV19; D: -; J: TRBJ2-7; size: -; CDR3: CASSMALRASYEQYF; DNA: TGTGCCAGTAGTATGGCCCTCAGGGCGAGCTACGAGCAGTACTTC
V: TRBV19; D: -; J: TRBJ2-1; size: -; CDR3: CASSMGLLSYNEQFF; DNA: TGTGCCAGTAGTATGGGGCTGCTCTCCTACAATGAGCAGTTCTTC
V: TRBV24-1; D: TRBD2; J: TRBJ2-1; size: -; CDR3: CATSDGLAQEFF; DNA: TGTGCCACCAGTGATGGACTAGCTCAAGAGTTCTTC
V: TRBV2; D: TRBD1; J: TRBJ2-7; size: -; CDR3: CASSFRTGDLDEQYF; DNA: TGTGCCAGCAGTTTTAGGACAGGGGACCTGGACGAGCAGTACTTC
V: TRBV5-6; D: TRBD1; J: TRBJ2-5; size: -; CDR3: CASSSVGADRGQETQYF; DNA: TGTGCCAGCAGCAGCGTAGGGGCGGACAGGGGCCAAGAGACCCAGTACTTC